This section outlines one T cell receptor beta chain sequence together with its context. The sample holds many counts of this clonotype. The antigen it binds to is not known. Base qualities are not provided; no much larger clone lies one nucleotide away. These data originate in a study of T cells in Graves' hyperthyroidism and ophthalmopathy (dated by TCRdb to between 2018 and 2021). Context from the whole study: Peripheral blood was collected at initial diagnosis, before any treatment. TCR V-J signatures able to tell the groups apart were searched for in a discovery cohort of approximately 95 patients, of whom over 40 had Graves' ophthalmopathy and around 57 had stable Graves' hyperthyroidism. An independent validation cohort of under 20 hyperthyroidism patients and approximately 15 patients who later progressed to ophthalmopathy tested prospective prediction of ophthalmopathy. For training and testing, the approximately 92 patients in the discovery cohort were randomly divided in a 7:3 ratio. The study also compared thyroid tissue and blood T-cell repertoires from about 6 Graves' hyperthyroidism patients. After sampling, hyperthyroidism patients received methimazole starting at 30 mg daily, and ophthalmopathy patients received high-dose intravenous methylprednisolone. According to the paper, TCR Vbeta CDR3 sequencing was carried out on about 140 peripheral blood samples, which came from approximately 41 ophthalmopathy, 70 to 80 hyperthyroidism and roughly 17 progressor patients. What the work shows at the level of the full study, not this receptor alone: Most expanded thyroid clonotypes (frequency above 0.001) were also detected in blood, a finding suggesting that blood repertoires may reflect thyroid immune responses. In validation, progression to ophthalmopathy was predicted by the model with around 70% sensitivity and just over 72% specificity, a median of approximately 6.5 months before onset. Sample size was not statistically predetermined, and investigators were not blinded to group allocation. Ophthalmopathy was separated from stable hyperthyroidism by a 13 V-J signature model, with just over 85% sensitivity and approximately 84% specificity obtained in cross-validation and 80%/75% obtained in testing.

The TCR beta CDR3 regions were amplified from RNA transcripts. The TCR CDR3 was subjected to a first round of RT-PCR using the HTBI primer set and the Qiagen OneStep RT-PCR kit. Libraries were constructed in a second round of multiplex PCR, after which size selection and purification were performed. The libraries were sequenced on an Illumina HiSeq2000 using paired-end 100 bp reads. The published analysis was carried out like this. SOAPnuke was used to process the raw data, throwing out any read that contained adapters or uncalled bases, had a mean Phred below 15, or lacked an exact constant-primer or identifier match. COPE v1.2.5 was used to merge high-quality paired reads, and clonotypes were defined as unique nucleotide sequences. Clonotypes were aligned to IMGT TRBV, TRBD and TRBJ reference segments using MiTCR v1.1. Only V-J combinations with frequency above 0.0001, covering 99% to 99.2% of repertoires, were analysed. A TCS score was defined as the ratio between F50 (clonal expansion) and ExV (chaos), using BLOSUM62-based TCRdist between CDR3 peptides within each V-J. Welch's t-statistics and random forest reduced fewer than 550 V-J features to 10 to 15, which were used in a naive Bayes classifier (R e1071). Using fastp trimming at Q25 and MiXCR clonotype assembly, TCRdb reanalyzed the public sequencing data and kept in-frame beta chains. Under each unique CDR3 protein, matching rows form one entry showing the most common genes and DNA. These V and J calls rely on TCRdb rather than the paper's analysis. The sample profile shows around 520,000 distinct CDR3 sequences; 24% of them were found once. The ten largest clonotypes hold about 10% of the sample.

Ophthalmopathy patients had moderately to severely active disease, with a Clinical Activity Score of 3 or more, a NOSPECS grade of 4 or more, and a disease duration of less than 3 months. The study excluded patients with uncontrolled infections, other autoimmune diseases, pregnancy or lactation. Diagnoses were established on the basis of clinical symptoms, serum thyroxine and TRAb, thyroid ultrasound, and orbital computed tomography. Ficoll-Paque density gradient centrifugation was used to isolate PBMCs from 9.5 to 10 ml of fresh peripheral blood. Total RNA was extracted using Trizol reagent, and RNA quality was assessed on an Agilent 2100 Bioanalyzer. The CDR3 runs 15 amino acids, cysteine and phenylalanine included. The entry retains the CDR3 DNA only, 45 bases that are in frame from base 1. Between the V and J ends, shortened by 7 bases and 5 bases respectively, the junction contains 20 bases. Based on the germline V gene, the CDR1 and CDR2 sequences are MDHEN and SYDVKM.

Material: blood. This chain joins TRBV28 to TRBJ1-2; confidence is insufficient to name the D gene. The TCR sequence derives from a woman aged 25 to 39 with Graves' ophthalmopathy. The DNA sequence is TGTGCCAGCACCCTCACTCCCGCGGTAGGGTATGGCTACACCTTC. Its protein is CASTLTPAVGYGYTF.